This T cell receptor beta chain was captured in a study of human T cells and chemical hapten exposure. Time point: pre-sensitization, week 0. Treatment in this sample: therapeutic diphenylcyclopropenone sensitization with weekly scalp DPC. Those who donated were patients with alopecia, 18 to 70 years of age, and suitable for DPC. Each CDR3 protein gets one entry after TCRdb re-called the RACE reads with MiXCR. The data contain 250,000 to 300,000 distinct CDR3 sequences, almost 8% of them seen just once; the ten biggest clones take up 0.9% to 1.5%. V was clipped by 0 bases and J by 2 bases, with 10 bases between them. The CDR3 covers 15 residues. CDR1 MNHEY and CDR2 SVGAGI come from the germline V gene.

The origin of this receptor is a man aged 18 to 30 with alopecia areata. Some clones in this sample may be carry-over from other donors' samples. The specimen was whole blood, collected in connection with sensitization to the hapten diphenylcyclopropenone (DPC). The chain has TRBV6-5 and TRBJ2-5; perhaps D is TRBD1 or TRBD2 (5 bases each). This chain's CDR3 is CASSYSMGRQETQYF. CDR3 DNA sequence: TGTGCCAGCAGTTACTCAATGGGACGGCAAGAGACCCAGTACTTC.